This T cell receptor beta chain is from a study of response to subunit inactivated influenza vaccine. Study results and limitations: Few additional T cells are recruited per seasonal influenza vaccination, authors suggested.

Via MiXCR, TCRdb re-called the RT-PCR reads, giving one row per CDR3 protein. This table has fewer than 750,000 distinct CDR3 sequences, 12% to 15% appearing once. Trimming left V 8 bases short and J 4 bases short, with 9 bases between. The CDR3 sequence is 11 residues long. Germline V gene data show CDR1 as SNHLY and CDR2 as FYNNEI. With respect to this clonotype: Antigen: not known.

The sequence derives from a man between 45 and 60 years old who received an inactivated influenza vaccine. The rearrangement uses TRBV2 and TRBJ2-7; D is unclear. Sequencing used PBMCs from blood, obtained 11 to 12 days after vaccination. The CDR3 loop reads CASEKGYEQYF. The CDR3 bases are TGTGCCAGCGAGAAGGGTTACGAGCAGTACTTC. The entire variable domain, with the rest obtained from reference TRBV2 and TRBJ2-7, is as follows: EPEVTQTPSHQVTQMGQEVILRCVPISNHLYFYWYRQILGQKVEFLVSFYNNEISEKSEIFDDQFSVERPDGSNFTLKIRSTKLEDSAMYFCASEKGYEQYFGPGTRLTVT.